This passage covers 24 T cell receptor beta chains from one sample sequenced in a study of blood T cells in healthy people across ages. The authors ran a second PCR of 7 to 11 cycles using a sample-barcoded 5' primer and a J-beta primer mix. TCRdb reanalysed the 5' RACE reads using MiXCR and keeps one entry per CDR3 protein. The sample lists 1 million or so distinct CDR3 sequences; less than 25% were seen once. These same records also appear under a second study, on T cells of mothers and their children.

Sequenced: blood. The source of these receptors is a girl aged 2-15 years in good health.

On this clonotype itself: Its ends do not fully match the called genes, so a read error is possible. V usage is TRBV5-6 and J usage is TRBJ2-3; D uncertain. CDR1 and CDR2 (germline): SGHDT, YYEEEE. The CDR3 consists of 15 residues. The CDR3: CASRENGAIPNTQCF. The DNA of the CDR3 is TGTGCCAGCAGGGAGAACGGCGCCATTCCGAATACGCAGTGTTTT. The complete variable domain, with remaining parts taken from reference TRBV5-6 and TRBJ2-3, reads DAGVTQSPTHLIKTRGQQVTLRCSPKSGHDTVSWYQQALGQGPQFIFQYYEEEERQRGNFPDRFSGHQFPNYSSELNVNALLLGDSALYLCASRENGAIPNTQCFGPGTRLTVL.

For this clonotype: A read error may produce the germline difference seen at one junction end. The chain links TRBV28 to TRBJ2-1, with TRBD1 identical over 7 bases. Near its end, the DNA agrees better with TRBJ2-7, so the J call may be wrong. Per germline, CDR1 MDHEN and CDR2 SYDVKM. The CDR3 covers 14 residues. The CDR3 spells CACRFRDSPNEQYF. CDR3 DNA sequence: TGTGCCTGCAGGTTCCGGGACAGTCCCAACGAGCAGTACTTC.

The gene calls are TRBV3-1 and TRBJ2-7, with D perhaps being TRBD1 or TRBD2 (5 bases each). Germline V gene lookup returns CDR1 LGHDT and CDR2 YNNKEL (reference sequence). This CDR3 is built from 17 residues. The V gene lost 0 bases and the J gene lost 4 bases, with 19 bases spanning the gap. The CDR3, as DNA: TGTGCCAGCAGCCAAGATAGGTTGGAGGCCAGGGAGTACGAGCAGTACTTC. It translates to CASSQDRLEAREYEQYF.

This clonotype was observed a handful of times. The chain combines TRBV20-1 with TRBJ1-2; perhaps TRBD1 as D (5 bases). Trimming cost V 8 bases and J 8 bases, with 18 bases left between them. The CDR3 spans 12 residues. The germline V gene has CDR1 DFQATT and CDR2 SNEGSKA (reference sequence). CDR3 amino acids: CSSDLGPWGYTF. DNA for the CDR3: TGCAGTTCCGATTTGGGGCCCTGGGGCTACACCTTC.

The chain combines TRBV6-5 with TRBJ1-2; the match to TRBD1 covers 11 bases. V trimming: 4 bases; J trimming: 9 bases; junction bases outside the gene matches: 10. This CDR3 spans 15 amino acids. Germline-derived CDR1 and CDR2 are MNHEY and SVGAGI. The CDR3 reads CASSCRRGQGASYTF. The CDR3 DNA follows: TGTGCCAGCAGTTGCCGCCGCGGACAGGGGGCAAGCTACACCTTC.

This clonotype was picked up a small number of times. The chain couples TRBV20-1 to TRBJ1-2; 8 nucleotides match TRBD1. Germline lookup yields CDR1 DFQATT and CDR2 SNEGSKA (reference sequence). The CDR3 has 14 amino acids. V was clipped by 2 bases and J by 4 bases; unmatched bases: 6. For the CDR3, the DNA is TGCAGTGCTAGAAACAGGGGGTCTTTCTATGGCTACACCTTC. Protein product: CSARNRGSFYGYTF.

This clonotype has only a few counts. Germline is not matched at one junction end, which may reflect a read error. The chain has TRBV11-2 and TRBJ2-3; 7 positions match TRBD2. The CDR3 consists of 15 residues. Germline loops: CDR1 SGHAT, CDR2 FQNNGV. CDR3 sequence (DNA): TGTGCCAGCAGCCTCGAGGGACTATTCACAGATACGCGGTATTTT. Translating it yields CASSLEGLFTDTRYF.

The chain employs TRBV5-1 and TRBJ2-1; 12 nucleotides match TRBD2. The CDR3 contains 16 residues. The germline gives CDR1 SGHRS, CDR2 YFSETQ. The V and J ends lost 7 bases and 10 bases, in that order; junction bases with no gene match: 15. The CDR3 spells CASHRGGTSGLEEQFF. The CDR3 coding sequence is TGCGCCAGCCATAGGGGGGGGACTAGCGGGTTAGAAGAGCAGTTCTTC.

This clonotype showed up many times. The chain links TRBV4-1 to TRBJ2-7, with TRBD2 matching 10 bases. Trimming took 4 bases from V and 0 from J; bases not matched to a gene: 3. CDR3 length: 15 amino acids. CDR1 MGHRA and CDR2 YSYEKL come from the germline V gene. Here the CDR3 DNA reads TGCGCCAGCAGCCTCATAGCGGGAGGCTCCTACGAGCAGTACTTC. Translation: CASSLIAGGSYEQYF.

The rearrangement uses TRBV15 and TRBJ2-5; weak D call: TRBD1 (6 bases). With 3 bases removed from V and 4 bases from J, the gap between germline ends came to 9 bases. CDR1 is LNHNV, CDR2 YYDKDF, per germline (reference sequence). There are 13 residues in the CDR3. CDR3 in amino acids: CATSRWGRETQYF. In DNA, the CDR3 is TGTGCCACCAGCAGGTGGGGGCGAGAGACCCAGTACTTC.

The chain uses TRBV6-6 and TRBJ2-7, with 7 bases fitting TRBD2. The CDR3 loop spans 14 amino acids. V dropped 0 bases and J dropped 7; count of bases not matched to a gene: 6. Per germline, CDR1 MNHNY and CDR2 SVGAGI (reference sequence). The chain's CDR3 is CASSYSLGGIEQYF. The CDR3, as DNA: TGTGCCAGCAGTTACTCCCTCGGGGGGATAGAGCAGTACTTC.

The J gene is TRBJ2-3, the V gene TRBV10-3, with D unresolved. Trimming cost V 0 bases and J 5 bases, with 12 bases left between them. CDR3 length equals 15 residues. CDR1 and CDR2 (germline): ENHRY, SYGVKD. The CDR3, as DNA: TGTGCCATCAGTGAGTCGACCTCCTCTAGAGATACGCAGTATTTT. This sequence encodes CAISESTSSRDTQYF.

As to this clonotype: The conserved phenylalanine or tryptophan normally closing the CDR3 is absent here, so this likely arose from a read error. The rearrangement links TRBV2 to TRBJ2-1; 9 positions agree with TRBD2. The assigned J gene may be wrong: the sequence end matches TRBJ2-5 better. Germline loops: CDR1 SNHLY, CDR2 FYNNEI. The CDR3 covers 14 residues. CDR3 sequence reads: CASASGAPQETQYL. The CDR3 nucleotides are TGTGCCAGCGCTAGCGGGGCTCCCCAAGAGACCCAGTACCTC.

A few counts support this clonotype. The chain combines TRBV12-5 with TRBJ1-6, with 9 bases matching TRBD1. V lost 1 base, J lost 1 base, and 5 bases stayed unmatched. The germline V gene encodes CDR1 LGHNT and CDR2 FRNRAP. The CDR3 runs 18 residues. CDR3 in amino acids: CASGLERQGGSYNSPLHF. CDR3 DNA sequence: TGTGCTAGTGGTTTGGAACGACAGGGGGGTTCCTATAATTCACCCCTCCACTTT.

CDR3 DNA sequence: TGTGCCAGCAGCCCCCTGGCTAGCGGCCATAGGCATCAGTTCTTC. Protein: CASSPLASGHRHQFF. The rearrangement links TRBV7-3 to TRBJ2-1; TRBD2 agrees at 7 bases. This CDR3 spans 15 amino acids. Trimming at V came to 5 bases and at J to 13 bases, leaving 17 bases not matched to a gene. Germline lookup yields CDR1 SGHTA and CDR2 FQGTGA. The full variable domain, rest sourced from reference TRBV7-3 and TRBJ2-1, is GAGVSQTPSNKVTEKGKYVELRCDPISGHTALYWYRQSLGQGPEFLIYFQGTGAADDSGLPNDRFFAVRPEGSVSTLKIQRTERGDSAVYLCASSPLASGHRHQFFGPGTRLTVL.

V usage is TRBV5-4 and J usage is TRBJ2-7; D unresolved. The V end was cut by 4 bases, the J end by 6 bases, with 8 bases between. Germline V gene data show CDR1 as SGHNT and CDR2 as YYREEE (reference sequence). The CDR3 extends over 11 amino acids. The CDR3 reads CASSGHGEQYF. DNA for the CDR3: TGTGCCAGCAGCGGGCACGGCGAGCAGTACTTC.

V and J are TRBV24-1 and TRBJ2-1; D gene uncertain. Germline CDR1 reads KGHDR; CDR2 reads SFDVKD. V lost 0 bases to trimming and J lost 0 bases, with 8 bases between them. The CDR3 is made up of 16 amino acids. The CDR3 loop reads CATSDLEPASYNEQFF. CDR3 DNA sequence: TGTGCCACCAGTGATTTGGAGCCTGCCTCCTACAATGAGCAGTTCTTC.

This clonotype was detected only a few times. The CDR3 nucleotides read TGCAGCGGACGGACAGGCACAGATACGCAGTATTTT. It is translated as CSGRTGTDTQYF. The genes are TRBV29-1 and TRBJ2-3; tentative D call: TRBD1 (6 bases). CDR3 length: 12 amino acids. CDR1 is SQVTM, CDR2 ANQGSEA, per germline. Trimming removed 7 bases at V and 1 base at J, with 9 bases between.

J is TRBJ2-1 and V is TRBV6-2 or TRBV6-3; D unclear. The length of the CDR3 is 15 residues. Between the trimmed V and J ends, which lost 5 bases and 5 bases, there was a span of 16 bases. CDR1 is MNHEY, CDR2 SVGEGT, per germline. CDR3 amino acids: CASSRSGKAHNEQFF. As DNA, the CDR3 is TGTGCCAGCAGTAGGAGTGGGAAAGCGCACAATGAGCAGTTCTTC.

This clonotype was observed a few times. One junction end does not reproduce the germline sequence, and a read error may be involved. The chain couples TRBV12-3 or TRBV12-4 to TRBJ2-5, with 7 bases that match TRBD1. The CDR3 has 12 residues. The CDR3 DNA follows: TGTGCCAGCAGTTTAGGGACAGGCAAAATATCCTTC. It specifies CASSLGTGKISF.

This clonotype has a handful of counts. One junction end does not reproduce the germline sequence, and a read error may be involved. This chain joins TRBV29-1 and TRBJ2-5; 8 bases match TRBD2. CDR1 and CDR2 (germline): SQVTM, ANQGSEA. The CDR3 contains 14 residues. The CDR3 region has the DNA TGCGGCGTCAACCGGGATTTGACCGGGACTAGAGAGTACTTC. It specifies CGVNRDLTGTREYF.

DNA of the CDR3: TGTGCCAGCAGTTCTATCGGGCTAGCGGTCACAGATACGCAGTATTTT. Translated, it gives CASSSIGLAVTDTQYF. The chain recombines TRBV6-2 or TRBV6-3 with TRBJ2-3; 7 bases are shared with TRBD2. The germline V gene encodes CDR1 MNHEY and CDR2 SVGEGT. The CDR3 contains 16 residues. The junction had 9 bases not matched to a gene; V was cut back by 4 bases and J by 2 bases.

The genes are TRBV10-3 and TRBJ1-5; 7 nucleotides match TRBD1. V shed 10 bases, J shed 6 bases, and the junction held 12 bases outside the gene matches. Germline loops: CDR1 ENHRY, CDR2 SYGVKD. CDR3 length: 14 amino acids. The CDR3 DNA reads as TGTGCCACCAATGACCAGGGGGTAGGTCAGCCCCAGCATTTT. This translates into CATNDQGVGQPQHF.

The CDR3 region is CASSLQTHEQYF. The CDR3 DNA reads TGTGCCAGCAGTTTACAGACCCACGAGCAGTACTTC. The chain couples TRBV12-3 or TRBV12-4 to TRBJ2-5; no clear D. The J call may be faulty, since TRBJ2-7 better matches the DNA end. The CDR3 spans 12 residues.